The 15 T cell receptor beta chains reported below all come from one sample, sequenced in a study of cytomegalovirus exposure and HLA in healthy donors. Vbeta (60) and Jbeta (13) primers were used in the PCR. Method: immunoSEQ multiplex PCR; TCRdb's copy keeps in-frame clones and lacks some. Among roughly 120,000 clones listed, approximately 80% were seen once. Sequenced input: PBMCs. All receptors derive from a man aged 30-40 years in good health and CMV-seronegative.

Points on this clone: Other DNA sequences in the same sample also yield this CDR3. The chain employs TRBV5-4 and TRBJ2-1; D unresolved. Germline lookup yields CDR1 SGHNT and CDR2 YYREEE (reference sequence). The CDR3 spans 13 residues. V lost 4 bases and J lost 4, with 9 bases in between. This CDR3 is CASSLDLYNEQFF. The CDR3 coding sequence is TGTGCCAGCAGCCTAGACCTTTACAATGAGCAGTTCTTC.

The CDR3 protein is CATLDRASYNEQFF. The CDR3 nucleotides read TGTGCCACCCTGGACAGGGCTTCCTACAATGAGCAGTTCTTC. J is TRBJ2-1 and V is TRBV6-6, with 8 bases fitting TRBD1. CDR1 and CDR2 (germline): MNHNY, SVGAGI (reference sequence). J gave up 1 base and V 10 bases, and 6 bases lay outside the gene matches. This CDR3 has 14 residues.

The V and J genes are TRBV27 and TRBJ2-1, with 7 bases identical to TRBD2. The CDR3 spans 16 residues. V lost 1 base to trimming and J lost 4 bases; unmatched junction nucleotides: 7. CDR1 and CDR2 from the germline V gene are MNHEY and SMNVEV (reference sequence). CDR3 residues: CASSLWGGGLYNEQFF. In nucleotides, the CDR3 is TGTGCCAGCAGTTTATGGGGGGGAGGTCTATACAATGAGCAGTTCTTC.

CDR3 region: CASSPVSSGAGHTHTDTQYF. DNA of the CDR3: TGTGCCAGCTCACCAGTTTCTAGCGGTGCAGGCCACACACACACAGATACGCAGTATTTT. The chain has TRBV18 and TRBJ2-3; 7 nucleotides align to TRBD2. This CDR3 region has 20 residues. CDR1 and CDR2 (germline): KGHSH, LQKENI. The V segment lost 2 bases and the J segment 2 bases; nucleotides outside the gene matches: 19.

The gene calls are TRBV11-2 and TRBJ2-7; D possibly corresponds to TRBD2 (5 bases). The germline V gene encodes CDR1 SGHAT and CDR2 FQNNGV. Trimming took off 2 bases at V and 6 bases at J, with 14 bases between the two ends. This CDR3 contains 14 residues. The CDR3 is CASSLNFRGSEQYF. As DNA, the CDR3 is TGTGCCAGCAGCTTAAACTTTCGGGGTTCCGAGCAGTACTTC.

The V gene is TRBV5-6, the J gene TRBJ1-2; 8 bases map to TRBD1. The CDR3 is 11 residues long. Per germline, CDR1 SGHDT and CDR2 YYEEEE. The J segment lost 8 bases and the V segment lost 3 bases, leaving 0 bases of the junction unmatched. The CDR3 DNA reads as TGTGCCAGCAGCTCAGGGGGCGGCTACACCTTC. Translated: CASSSGGGYTF.

This chain joins TRBV19 and TRBJ1-5; possible D gene TRBD1, 6 bases. Between the trimmed V and J ends, which lost 9 bases and 0 bases, there was a span of 15 bases. The CDR3 is 15 amino acids. Germline CDR1 reads LNHDA; CDR2 reads SQIVND (reference sequence). This CDR3 reads CASDTGQTSNQPQHF. The CDR3 DNA is TGTGCCAGCGACACGGGACAAACTAGCAATCAGCCCCAGCATTTT.

This clone was observed once. The V gene is TRBV4-1, the J gene TRBJ1-2; tentatively, D is TRBD1 (6 bases). This CDR3 comprises 15 residues. V lost 0 bases and J 4 bases, leaving 12 bases between the germline ends. Germline loops: CDR1 MGHRA, CDR2 YSYEKL. The chain's CDR3 is CASSQERTELYGYTF. In nucleotides, the CDR3 is TGCGCCAGCAGCCAAGAAAGGACAGAGCTCTATGGCTACACCTTC.

Only one count was recorded for this clone. CDR3 residues: CASSSPTGSTYEQYF. The CDR3 nucleotides are TGTGCCAGCAGCTCCCCGACAGGTTCTACCTACGAGCAGTACTTC. J is TRBJ2-7 and V is TRBV5-4, with a weak D call TRBD1 (6 bases). V dropped 3 bases and J dropped 2 bases, with 15 bases sitting between them. Looked up from germline, CDR1 is SGHNT and CDR2 is YYREEE (reference sequence). The CDR3 spans 15 residues.

This chain links TRBV9 with TRBJ2-7; D is possibly TRBD1 (6 bases). Trimming pared 5 bases from V and 6 bases from J, leaving 15 bases between. Germline V gene lookup returns CDR1 SGDLS and CDR2 YYNGEE. This CDR3 has 13 amino acids. The CDR3 sequence: CASSEQGPSEQYF. The CDR3 DNA reads TGTGCCAGCAGTGAGCAGGGGCCGTCCGAGCAGTACTTC.

The gene calls are TRBV7-9 and TRBJ1-1; 7 nucleotides align to TRBD1. The CDR3 totals 13 residues. Germline V gene sequence: CDR1 SEHNR, CDR2 FQNEAQ (reference sequence). The V and J ends lost 5 bases and 6 bases, in that order; junction bases with no gene match: 6. CDR3 in amino acids: CASSRNRGSEAFF. In nucleotides, the CDR3 is TGTGCCAGCAGCCGAAACAGGGGCTCTGAAGCTTTCTTT.

The chain is built from TRBV25-1 and TRBJ2-1, with 12 bases identical to TRBD2. Looked up from germline, CDR1 is MGHDK and CDR2 is SYGVNS. The length of the CDR3 is 18 residues. The V segment lost 5 bases and the J segment 7 bases; nucleotides outside the gene matches: 15. The CDR3 spells CASSSNRGETSGSNEQFF. The DNA of the CDR3 is TGTGCCAGCAGTTCCAATAGGGGGGAGACTAGCGGGAGTAATGAGCAGTTCTTC.

V and J are TRBV2 and TRBJ1-1, with D hard to call. Germline values: CDR1 SNHLY, CDR2 FYNNEI. V was cut by 6 bases and J by 7 bases, with 15 bases left in between. This CDR3 spans 13 amino acids. In DNA form, the CDR3 reads TGTGCCAGCAGACCCTTCGACACACGTGAAGCTTTCTTT. This sequence encodes CASRPFDTREAFF.

V gene TRBV4-1 combines with J gene TRBJ2-5; possibly TRBD1 for D (5 bases). Trimming shortened V by 0 bases and J by 4 bases, and 9 bases separated the two germline ends. CDR1 and CDR2 from the germline V gene are MGHRA and YSYEKL. The CDR3 covers 14 residues. The CDR3, as DNA: TGCGCCAGCAGCCAAGATATAAGGGGAGAGACCCAGTACTTC. Translating it yields CASSQDIRGETQYF.

This chain links TRBV13 with TRBJ2-1, with D possibly matching TRBD2 (5 bases). In germline, CDR1 is PRHDT, CDR2 FYEKMQ (reference sequence). Between the trimmed V and J ends, which lost 5 bases and 9 bases, there was a span of 14 bases. The CDR3 runs 13 residues. The CDR3 sequence is CASSPPRAAEQFF. Here the CDR3 DNA reads TGTGCCAGCAGCCCCCCGCGAGCGGCTGAGCAGTTCTTC.